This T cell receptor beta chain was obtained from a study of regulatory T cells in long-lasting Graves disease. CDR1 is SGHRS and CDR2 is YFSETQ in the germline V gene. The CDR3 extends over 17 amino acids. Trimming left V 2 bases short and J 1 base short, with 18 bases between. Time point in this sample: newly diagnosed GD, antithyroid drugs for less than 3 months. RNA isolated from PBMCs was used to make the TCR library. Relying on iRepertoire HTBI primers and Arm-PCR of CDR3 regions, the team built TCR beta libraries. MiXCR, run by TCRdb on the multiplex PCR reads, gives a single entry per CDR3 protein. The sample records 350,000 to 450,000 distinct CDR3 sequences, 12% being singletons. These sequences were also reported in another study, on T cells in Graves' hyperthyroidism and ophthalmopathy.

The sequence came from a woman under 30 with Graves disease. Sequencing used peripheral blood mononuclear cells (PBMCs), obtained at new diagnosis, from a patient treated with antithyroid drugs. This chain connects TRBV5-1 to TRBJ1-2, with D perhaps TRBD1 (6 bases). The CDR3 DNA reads TGCGCCAGCAGCTTATCATTGCCAGGGGAGTTTAACTATGGCTACACCTTC. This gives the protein CASSLSLPGEFNYGYTF. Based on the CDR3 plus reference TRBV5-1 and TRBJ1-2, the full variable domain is KAGVTQTPRYLIKTRGQQVTLSCSPISGHRSVSWYQQTPGQGLQFLFEYFSETQRNKGNFPGRFSGRQFSNSRSEMNVSTLELGDSALYLCASSLSLPGEFNYGYTFGSGTRLTVV.